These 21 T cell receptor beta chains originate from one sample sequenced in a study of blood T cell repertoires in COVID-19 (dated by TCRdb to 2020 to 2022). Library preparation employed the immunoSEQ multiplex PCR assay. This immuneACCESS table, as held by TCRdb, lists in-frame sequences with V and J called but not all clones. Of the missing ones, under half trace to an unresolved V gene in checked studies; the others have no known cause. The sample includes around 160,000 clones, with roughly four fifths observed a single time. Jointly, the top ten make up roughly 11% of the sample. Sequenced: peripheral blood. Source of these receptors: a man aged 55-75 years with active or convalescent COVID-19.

CDR3 nucleotide sequence: TGTGCCAGCAGCGCCGAAACAGAGCAGTTCTTC. As protein: CASSAETEQFF. The chain is built from TRBV9 and TRBJ2-1, with unresolved D. CDR1 and CDR2 (germline): SGDLS, YYNGEE. Trimming removed 3 bases at V and 10 bases at J, with 8 bases between. The CDR3 spans 11 residues.

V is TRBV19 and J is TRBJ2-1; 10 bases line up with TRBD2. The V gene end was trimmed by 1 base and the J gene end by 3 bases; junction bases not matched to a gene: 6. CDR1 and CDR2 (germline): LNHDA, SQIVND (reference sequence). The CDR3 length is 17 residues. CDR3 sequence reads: CASSIGIAGGRYNEQFF. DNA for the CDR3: TGTGCCAGTAGTATAGGAATAGCGGGAGGTCGCTACAATGAGCAGTTCTTC.

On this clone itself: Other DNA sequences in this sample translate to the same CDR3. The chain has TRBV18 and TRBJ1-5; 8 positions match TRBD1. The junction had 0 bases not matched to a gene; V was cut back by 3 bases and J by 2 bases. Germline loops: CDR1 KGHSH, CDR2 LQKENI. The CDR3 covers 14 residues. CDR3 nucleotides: TGTGCCAGCTCACCGGGACAGGGCAATCAGCCCCAGCATTTT. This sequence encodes CASSPGQGNQPQHF.

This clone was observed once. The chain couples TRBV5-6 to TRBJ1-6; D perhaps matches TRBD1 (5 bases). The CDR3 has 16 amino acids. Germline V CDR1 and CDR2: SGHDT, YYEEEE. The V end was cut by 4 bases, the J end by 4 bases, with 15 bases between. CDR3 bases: TGTGCCAGCAGCGGAAGATCGGGGGATTATAATTCACCCCTCCACTTT. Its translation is CASSGRSGDYNSPLHF.

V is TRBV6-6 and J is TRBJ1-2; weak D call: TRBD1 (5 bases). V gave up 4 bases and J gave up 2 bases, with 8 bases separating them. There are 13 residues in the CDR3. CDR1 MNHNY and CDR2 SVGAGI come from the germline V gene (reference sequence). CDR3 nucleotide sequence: TGTGCCAGCAGTTTGGAGGGGAACTATGGCTACACCTTC. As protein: CASSLEGNYGYTF.

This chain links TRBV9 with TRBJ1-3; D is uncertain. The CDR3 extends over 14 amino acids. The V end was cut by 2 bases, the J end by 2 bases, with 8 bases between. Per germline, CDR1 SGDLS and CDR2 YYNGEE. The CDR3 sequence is CASSVSGAGNTIYF. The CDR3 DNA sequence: TGTGCCAGCAGCGTTTCAGGTGCTGGAAACACCATATATTTT.

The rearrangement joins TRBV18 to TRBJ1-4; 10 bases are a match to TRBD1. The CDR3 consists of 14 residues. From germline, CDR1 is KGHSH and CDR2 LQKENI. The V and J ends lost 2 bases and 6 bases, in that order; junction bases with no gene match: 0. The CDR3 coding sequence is TGTGCCAGCTCACCAGGGACAGGGGATGAAAAACTGTTTTTT. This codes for CASSPGTGDEKLFF. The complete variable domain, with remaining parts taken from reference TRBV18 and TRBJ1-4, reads NAGVMQNPRHLVRRRGQEARLRCSPMKGHSHVYWYRQLPEEGLKFMVYLQKENIIDESGMPKERFSAEFPKEGPSILRIQQVVRGDSAAYFCASSPGTGDEKLFFGSGTQLSVL.

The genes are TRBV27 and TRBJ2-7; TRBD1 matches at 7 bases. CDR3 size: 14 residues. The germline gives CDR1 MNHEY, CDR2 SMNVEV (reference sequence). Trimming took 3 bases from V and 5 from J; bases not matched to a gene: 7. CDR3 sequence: CASSLANRGNEQYF. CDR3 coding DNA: TGTGCCAGCAGTTTGGCGAACAGGGGCAACGAGCAGTACTTC.

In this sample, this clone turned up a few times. The CDR3 spells CASSRTSLEGEQYF. The CDR3 DNA reads as TGTGCCAGCTCACGTACTAGCTTGGAGGGCGAGCAGTACTTC. The rearrangement links TRBV18 to TRBJ2-7; possible D gene TRBD2, 6 bases. The CDR3 consists of 14 residues. Trimming cost V 4 bases and J 6 bases, with 16 bases left between them. CDR1 and CDR2 from the germline V gene are KGHSH and LQKENI.

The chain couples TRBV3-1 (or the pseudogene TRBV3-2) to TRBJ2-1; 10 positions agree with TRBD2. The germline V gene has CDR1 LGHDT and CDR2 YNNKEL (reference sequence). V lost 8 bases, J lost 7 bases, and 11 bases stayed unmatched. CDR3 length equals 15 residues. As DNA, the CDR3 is TGTGCCAGCGGGGTTAGCGGGAGGCCAGGGAATGAGCAGTTCTTC. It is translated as CASGVSGRPGNEQFF.

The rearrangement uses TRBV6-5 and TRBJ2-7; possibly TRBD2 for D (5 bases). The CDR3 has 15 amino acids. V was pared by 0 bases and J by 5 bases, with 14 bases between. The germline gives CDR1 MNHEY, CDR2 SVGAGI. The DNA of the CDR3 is TGTGCCAGCAGTTACTCGAAAGGGAGTAATCACGAGCAGTACTTC. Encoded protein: CASSYSKGSNHEQYF.

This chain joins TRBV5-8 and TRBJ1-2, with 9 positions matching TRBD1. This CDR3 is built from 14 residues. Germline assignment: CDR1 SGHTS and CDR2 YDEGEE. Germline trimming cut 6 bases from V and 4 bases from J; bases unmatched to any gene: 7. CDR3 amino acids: CASTPGQGTYGYTF. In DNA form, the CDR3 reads TGTGCCAGCACCCCCGGACAGGGGACCTATGGCTACACCTTC.

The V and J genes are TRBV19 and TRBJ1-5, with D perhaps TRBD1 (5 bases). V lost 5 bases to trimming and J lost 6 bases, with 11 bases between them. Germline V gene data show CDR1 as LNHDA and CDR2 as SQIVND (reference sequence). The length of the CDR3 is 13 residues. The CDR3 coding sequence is TGTGCCAGTAGTGCCAGGGAAGGTCAGCCCCAGCATTTT. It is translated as CASSAREGQPQHF. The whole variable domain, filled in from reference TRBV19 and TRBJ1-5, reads DGGITQSPKYLFRKEGQNVTLSCEQNLNHDAMYWYRQDPGQGLRLIYYSQIVNDFQKGDIAEGYSVSREKKESFPLTVTSAQKNPTAFYLCASSAREGQPQHFGDGTRLSIL.

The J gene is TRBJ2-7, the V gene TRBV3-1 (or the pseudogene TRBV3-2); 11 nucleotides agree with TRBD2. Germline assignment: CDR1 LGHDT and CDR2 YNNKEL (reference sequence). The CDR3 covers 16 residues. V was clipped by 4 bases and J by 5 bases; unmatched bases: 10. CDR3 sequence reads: CASSPALAGGTNEQYF. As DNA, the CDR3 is TGTGCCAGCAGCCCAGCCCTAGCGGGAGGAACGAACGAGCAGTACTTC.

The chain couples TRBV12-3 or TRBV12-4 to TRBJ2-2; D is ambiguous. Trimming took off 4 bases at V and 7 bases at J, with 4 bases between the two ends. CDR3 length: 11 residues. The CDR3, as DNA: TGTGCCAGCAGTTCCTACGGGGAGCTGTTTTTT. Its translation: CASSSYGELFF.

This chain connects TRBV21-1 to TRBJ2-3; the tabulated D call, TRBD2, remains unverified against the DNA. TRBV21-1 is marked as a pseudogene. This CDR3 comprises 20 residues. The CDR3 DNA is TGTGCCAGCAGCAAAACCCTCTTGGGAAGGGAGACGTGTGAGGCAGATACGCAGTATTTT. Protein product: CASSKTLLGRETCEADTQYF.

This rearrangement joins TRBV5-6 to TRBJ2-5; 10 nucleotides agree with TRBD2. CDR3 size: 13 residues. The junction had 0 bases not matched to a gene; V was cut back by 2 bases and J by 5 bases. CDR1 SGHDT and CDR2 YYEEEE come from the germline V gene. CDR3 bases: TGTGCCAGCAGCTTACTAGCGGGGGAGACCCAGTACTTC. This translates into CASSLLAGETQYF.

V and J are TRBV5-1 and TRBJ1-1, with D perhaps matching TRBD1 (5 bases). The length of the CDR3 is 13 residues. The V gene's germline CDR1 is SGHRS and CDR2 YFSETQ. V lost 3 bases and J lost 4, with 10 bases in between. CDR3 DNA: TGCGCCAGCAGCTCCGACAGAGTCACTGAAGCTTTCTTT. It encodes CASSSDRVTEAFF.

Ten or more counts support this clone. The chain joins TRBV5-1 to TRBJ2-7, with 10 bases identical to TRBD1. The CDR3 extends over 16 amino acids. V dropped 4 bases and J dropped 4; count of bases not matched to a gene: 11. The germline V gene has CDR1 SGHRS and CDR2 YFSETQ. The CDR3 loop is CASSIQSGQGLYEQYF. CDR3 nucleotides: TGCGCCAGCAGCATCCAATCGGGACAGGGGCTATACGAGCAGTACTTC.

The CDR3 DNA reads as TGTGCCAGCAGCCAAGACGCCCTTTTTTGGACCGGGAGGAGGGACACTGAAGCTTTCTTT. Translation gives CASSQDALFWTGRRDTEAFF. The V and J genes are TRBV3-1 (or the pseudogene TRBV3-2) and TRBJ1-1; D is undetermined. Germline assignment: CDR1 LGHDT and CDR2 YNNKEL (reference sequence). V lost 0 bases and J lost 3, with 26 bases in between. The CDR3 runs 20 residues.

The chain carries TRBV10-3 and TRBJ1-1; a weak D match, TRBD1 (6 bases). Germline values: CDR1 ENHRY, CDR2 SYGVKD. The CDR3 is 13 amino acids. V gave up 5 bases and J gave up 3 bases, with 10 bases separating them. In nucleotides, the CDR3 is TGTGCCATCAGTTCGGGACACGACACTGAAGCTTTCTTT. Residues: CAISSGHDTEAFF.